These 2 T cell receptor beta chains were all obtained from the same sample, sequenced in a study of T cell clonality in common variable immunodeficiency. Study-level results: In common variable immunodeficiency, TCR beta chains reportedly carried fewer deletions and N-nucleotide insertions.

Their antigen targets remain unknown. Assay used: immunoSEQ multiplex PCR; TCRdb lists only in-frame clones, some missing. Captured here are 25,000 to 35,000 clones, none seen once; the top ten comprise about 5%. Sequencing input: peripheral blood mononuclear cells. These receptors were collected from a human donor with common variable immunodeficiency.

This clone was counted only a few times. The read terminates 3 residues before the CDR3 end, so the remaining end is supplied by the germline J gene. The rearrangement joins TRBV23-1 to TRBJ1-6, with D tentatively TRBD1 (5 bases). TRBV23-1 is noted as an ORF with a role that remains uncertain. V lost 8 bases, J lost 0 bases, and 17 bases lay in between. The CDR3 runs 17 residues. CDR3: CASGGGDPSSYNSPLHF. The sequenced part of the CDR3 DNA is TGCGCCAGCGGTGGGGGGGACCCGAGCTCCTATAATTCACCC.

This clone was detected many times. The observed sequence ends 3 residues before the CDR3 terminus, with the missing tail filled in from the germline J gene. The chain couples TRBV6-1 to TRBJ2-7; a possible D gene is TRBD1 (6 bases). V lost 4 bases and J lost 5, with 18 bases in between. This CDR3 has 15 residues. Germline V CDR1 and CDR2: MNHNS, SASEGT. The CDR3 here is CASSVNRELGNEQYF. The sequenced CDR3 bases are TGTGCCAGCAGTGTAAACAGGGAACTTGGGAACGAG.